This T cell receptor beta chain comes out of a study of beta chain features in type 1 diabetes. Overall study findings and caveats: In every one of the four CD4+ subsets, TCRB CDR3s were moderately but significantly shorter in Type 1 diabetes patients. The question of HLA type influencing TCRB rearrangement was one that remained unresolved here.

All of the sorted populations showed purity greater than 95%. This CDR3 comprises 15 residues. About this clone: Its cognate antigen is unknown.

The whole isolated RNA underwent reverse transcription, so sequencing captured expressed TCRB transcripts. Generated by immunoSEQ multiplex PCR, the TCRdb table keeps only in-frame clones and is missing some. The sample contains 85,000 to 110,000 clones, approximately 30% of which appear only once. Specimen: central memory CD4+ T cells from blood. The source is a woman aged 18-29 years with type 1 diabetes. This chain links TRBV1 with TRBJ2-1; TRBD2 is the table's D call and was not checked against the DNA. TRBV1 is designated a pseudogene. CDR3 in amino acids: CTSSPPGLPYNEQFF. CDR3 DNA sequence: TGCACCAGCAGCCCTCCGGGACTACCCTACAATGAGCAGTTCTTC.